This TCR beta chain stems from a study of OX40 agonist ivuxolimab in advanced cancers. Assay used: immunoSEQ multiplex PCR; TCRdb lists only in-frame clones, some missing. The top ten clones hold 2.5% to 3.5% of a sample with some 77,000 clones, 88% of them seen once. The V gene's germline CDR1 is SGHRS and CDR2 YFSETQ. CDR3 size: 19 residues. Trimming cost V 4 bases and J 0 bases; bases outside gene matches: 11. Blood was sampled at baseline, cycle 4 day 1, and cycle 7 day 1. The source is an adult with an advanced solid tumor such as melanoma, head and neck, liver or kidney cancer. Sequencing used CD4+ or CD8+ T cells sorted from blood, obtained in a trial of the OX40 agonist ivuxolimab. The chain couples TRBV5-1 to TRBJ2-5; 14 bases map to TRBD2. The CDR3: CASSLVGLAGEAYQETQYF. For the CDR3, the DNA is TGCGCCAGCAGCCTAGTGGGACTAGCGGGGGAAGCCTACCAAGAGACCCAGTACTTC.